The 25 T cell receptor beta chains below all came from one sample that was sequenced in a study of T cells after yellow fever vaccination. TCRdb reprocessed the 5' RACE reads with MiXCR, giving one entry per CDR3 protein. The sample includes more than 350,000 distinct CDR3 sequences, more than 9% of them seen just once. Sequencing was performed on PBMCs, taken on the day of the first yellow fever vaccination. These receptor sequences come from a man younger than 35 who received the YFV17D yellow fever vaccine.

The chain links TRBV6-5 to TRBJ2-3; 8 nucleotides agree with TRBD1. The V gene's germline CDR1 is MNHEY and CDR2 SVGAGI. Trimming took 2 bases from V and 0 from J; bases not matched to a gene: 4. This CDR3 is 16 amino acids long. Here the CDR3 reads CASSYLQGASTDTQYF. CDR3 bases: TGTGCCAGCAGTTACCTGCAGGGGGCTAGCACAGATACGCAGTATTTT.

Only a few counts were recorded for this clonotype. V usage is TRBV5-1 and J usage is TRBJ2-3; the match to TRBD1 covers 7 bases. CDR3 length: 13 amino acids. Germline-derived CDR1 and CDR2 are SGHRS and YFSETQ. V lost 4 bases to trimming and J lost 4 bases; unmatched junction nucleotides: 3. CDR3 amino acids: CASSVQGADTQYF. The CDR3 region has the DNA TGCGCCAGCAGCGTTCAGGGGGCAGATACGCAGTATTTT. Drawing the rest from reference TRBV5-1 and TRBJ2-3, the complete variable domain is KAGVTQTPRYLIKTRGQQVTLSCSPISGHRSVSWYQQTPGQGLQFLFEYFSETQRNKGNFPGRFSGRQFSNSRSEMNVSTLELGDSALYLCASSVQGADTQYFGPGTRLTVL.

The sample holds many counts of this clonotype. This chain connects TRBV4-1 to TRBJ2-3; no definite D call. V was shortened by 1 base and J by 2 bases, with 4 bases between the two germline ends. Germline assignment: CDR1 MGHRA and CDR2 YSYEKL. The CDR3 consists of 13 residues. For the CDR3, the DNA is TGCGCCAGCAGCCAAGGCATCACAGATACGCAGTATTTT. Residues: CASSQGITDTQYF.

This clonotype was picked up a small number of times. This sequence joins TRBV18 and TRBJ2-5; 7 positions match TRBD1. V lost 5 bases and J lost 2; bases outside the gene matches: 5. Germline CDR1 KGHSH, CDR2 LQKENI. CDR3 length equals 14 residues. CDR3 in DNA: TGTGCCAGCTCAGTGGGACAGACTCAAGAGACCCAGTACTTC. Translated, it gives CASSVGQTQETQYF.

This chain links TRBV10-3 with TRBJ1-6; no reliable D call. Germline values: CDR1 ENHRY, CDR2 SYGVKD. The CDR3 runs to 12 residues. V was trimmed by 3 bases and J by 8 bases, leaving 5 bases between them. Here the CDR3 DNA reads TGTGCCATCAGTGACGGGGATTCACCCCTCCACTTT. It is translated as CAISDGDSPLHF.

This clonotype was counted a few times. The CDR3 spells CAISESVTNNEQFF. The CDR3 bases are TGTGCCATCAGTGAGTCGGTAACCAACAATGAGCAGTTCTTC. The J gene is TRBJ2-1, the V gene TRBV10-3; D remains unclear. The CDR3 extends over 14 amino acids. V was shortened by 0 bases and J by 5 bases, with 8 bases between the two germline ends. Germline V gene data show CDR1 as ENHRY and CDR2 as SYGVKD.

This clonotype has a handful of counts. The chain combines TRBV27 with TRBJ1-2; D is unresolved. The germline V and J ends were trimmed by 6 bases and 1 base, with 24 bases remaining between them. This CDR3 is built from 18 residues. Germline CDR1 MNHEY, CDR2 SMNVEV (reference sequence). CDR3 amino acids: CASSTRGTFLGLNYGYTF. CDR3 in DNA: TGTGCCAGCAGCACCCGTGGCACCTTCCTCGGTCTTAACTATGGCTACACCTTC.

This clonotype is a singleton in its sample. The chain has TRBV6-6 and TRBJ2-7; D is undetermined. CDR3 size: 13 residues. The germline V and J ends were trimmed by 7 bases and 7 bases, with 17 bases remaining between them. The V gene's germline CDR1 is MNHNY and CDR2 SVGAGI (reference sequence). The CDR3 DNA reads as TGTGCCAGCATACAAGCACCACCTGAGGAGCAGTACTTC. This encodes CASIQAPPEEQYF.

The rearrangement links TRBV5-1 to TRBJ2-1; D unresolved. Per germline, CDR1 SGHRS and CDR2 YFSETQ. The CDR3 is 16 residues long. Deletions cut 4 bases from V and 0 bases from J, with 14 bases between. CDR3 sequence (DNA): TGCGCCAGCAGCACCGCCGCTTCGAGCTCCTACAATGAGCAGTTCTTC. Translating it yields CASSTAASSSYNEQFF.

This clonotype has ten or more counts. V and J are TRBV7-3 and TRBJ2-2; 8 nucleotides align to TRBD2. V shed 4 bases, J shed 7 bases, and the junction held 8 bases outside the gene matches. Germline V gene lookup returns CDR1 SGHTA and CDR2 FQGTGA. The CDR3 runs 15 residues. The CDR3 is CASSSSRGGSGELFF. In DNA, the CDR3 is TGTGCCAGCAGCTCCTCTCGGGGGGGAAGCGGGGAGCTGTTTTTT.

This clonotype appeared a few times. This chain connects TRBV20-1 to TRBJ1-1, with D unclear. The germline V gene encodes CDR1 DFQATT and CDR2 SNEGSKA (reference sequence). Between the trimmed V and J ends, which lost 0 bases and 4 bases, there was a span of 9 bases. The length of the CDR3 is 13 residues. In nucleotides, the CDR3 is TGCAGTGCTAGAGATTCATCGGCCACTGAAGCTTTCTTT. The encoded protein is CSARDSSATEAFF.

This clonotype has just one count. The CDR3 end shows no conserved phenylalanine or tryptophan, and so a read error is likely. The chain joins TRBV4-3 to TRBJ2-5, with D tentatively TRBD1 (6 bases). The CDR3 is made up of 13 amino acids. V dropped 2 bases and J dropped 3 bases, with 7 bases sitting between them. The V gene's germline CDR1 is LGHNA and CDR2 YSLEER. Written as DNA, the CDR3 is TGCGCCAGCAGCCAAAGGACAGAAGAGACCCAGTACTTG. It is translated as CASSQRTEETQYL.

This clonotype was counted a few times. The chain joins TRBV5-6 to TRBJ2-5, with D tentatively TRBD1 (6 bases). Germline V gene lookup returns CDR1 SGHDT and CDR2 YYEEEE. There are 14 residues in the CDR3. V was shortened by 2 bases and J by 2 bases, with 10 bases between the two germline ends. The CDR3 is CASSFGQKQETQYF. The CDR3 DNA follows: TGTGCCAGCAGCTTCGGACAGAAACAAGAGACCCAGTACTTC.

This clonotype was picked up a small number of times. The chain recombines TRBV7-2 with TRBJ1-2; D call uncertain. Trimming removed 4 bases at V and 0 bases at J, with 15 bases between. Germline values: CDR1 SGHTA, CDR2 FQGNSA. The CDR3 runs to 16 residues. In DNA form, the CDR3 reads TGTGCCAGCAGCTCCCATTCGGACGGAGCTAACTATGGCTACACCTTC. Its translation is CASSSHSDGANYGYTF.

The chain recombines TRBV7-2 with TRBJ2-2; D is unresolved. There are 14 residues in the CDR3. The V end lost 0 bases, the J end lost 6 bases, and 8 bases lay between the germline ends. Looked up from germline, CDR1 is SGHTA and CDR2 is FQGNSA. CDR3 DNA sequence: TGTGCCAGCAGCTTAGCGGCGTTTTCCGGGGAGCTGTTTTTT. It specifies CASSLAAFSGELFF. Full variable domain (outside the CDR3, taken from reference TRBV7-2 and TRBJ2-2): GAGVSQSPSNKVTEKGKDVELRCDPISGHTALYWYRQSLGQGLEFLIYFQGNSAPDKSGLPSDRFSAERTGGSVSTLTIQRTQQEDSAVYLCASSLAAFSGELFFGEGSRLTVL.

The V call is TRBV7-2, the J call TRBJ2-2; D possibly corresponds to TRBD1 (6 bases). The CDR3 runs 15 residues. In germline, CDR1 is SGHTA, CDR2 FQGNSA. The germline V and J ends were trimmed by 5 bases and 4 bases, with 14 bases remaining between them. CDR3 region: CASSPQGPGTGELFF. In DNA, the CDR3 is TGTGCCAGCAGCCCTCAGGGGCCGGGCACCGGGGAGCTGTTTTTT.

V is TRBV11-2 and J is TRBJ2-3; perhaps TRBD1 as D (6 bases). V lost 5 bases and J 0 bases, leaving 15 bases between the germline ends. Germline CDR1 reads SGHAT; CDR2 reads FQNNGV. The CDR3 contains 16 residues. CDR3 coding DNA: TGTGCCAGCAGCCCAACCCGGGACACTAGCACAGATACGCAGTATTTT. The encoded protein is CASSPTRDTSTDTQYF.

The rearrangement uses TRBV29-1 and TRBJ1-1; no clear D gene. V shed 7 bases and J shed 1 base, with 13 bases lying between them. Germline V gives CDR1 SQVTM, CDR2 ANQGSEA. The CDR3 loop spans 13 amino acids. CDR3 coding DNA: TGCAGCGCCGAACCCTTTGAGAACACTGAAGCTTTCTTT. Residues: CSAEPFENTEAFF.

The chain couples TRBV18 to TRBJ2-3; TRBD2 aligns across 7 bases. Germline values: CDR1 KGHSH, CDR2 LQKENI. This CDR3 is built from 15 residues. J lost 1 base, V lost 2 bases, and 3 bases had no gene match. The CDR3 sequence: CASSPGTIRTDTQYF. The CDR3 DNA sequence: TGTGCCAGCTCACCAGGGACTATCCGCACAGATACGCAGTATTTT.

In its sample, this clonotype was seen many times. This chain uses TRBV4-3 with TRBJ1-1; 11 bases map to TRBD1. The germline gives CDR1 LGHNA, CDR2 YSLEER. The J segment lost 4 bases and the V segment lost 1 base, leaving 5 bases of the junction unmatched. The CDR3 is made up of 16 amino acids. CDR3 in amino acids: CASSQVGQGEVTEAFF. The CDR3 DNA reads TGCGCCAGCAGCCAAGTGGGACAGGGGGAAGTCACTGAAGCTTTCTTT.

This clonotype appeared a few times. The chain has TRBV7-9 and TRBJ1-1; possibly TRBD1 for D (6 bases). The CDR3 runs 16 residues. With 1 base removed from V and 0 bases from J, the gap between germline ends came to 12 bases. Germline V gene lookup returns CDR1 SEHNR and CDR2 FQNEAQ (reference sequence). CDR3 sequence: CASSLEGEGVNTEAFF. The DNA for the CDR3 is TGTGCCAGCAGCTTAGAAGGGGAGGGGGTGAACACTGAAGCTTTCTTT.

This clonotype was seen more than once but under ten times. CDR3 sequence (DNA): TGTGCCAGCAGCCCCACCCTGGGGGCGGGCAATCAGCCCCAGCATTTT. Residues: CASSPTLGAGNQPQHF. V and J are TRBV7-8 and TRBJ1-5, with D possibly matching TRBD1 (6 bases). CDR3 size: 16 residues. CDR1 SGHVS and CDR2 FQNEAQ come from the germline V gene. Trimming took 5 bases from V and 2 from J, leaving 16 bases between them.

V is TRBV30 and J is TRBJ1-2, with 9 nucleotides matching TRBD1. Germline assignment: CDR1 GTSNPN and CDR2 SVGIG (reference sequence). V shed 0 bases, J shed 1 base, and the junction held 3 bases outside the gene matches. CDR3 length: 15 residues. CDR3 in amino acids: CAWSVGTGLNYGYTF. CDR3 sequence (DNA): TGTGCCTGGAGTGTGGGGACAGGGCTTAACTATGGCTACACCTTC.

In this sample, this clonotype turned up many times. The rearrangement links TRBV5-1 to TRBJ2-5; D gene ambiguous. Trimming pared 1 base from V and 7 bases from J, leaving 8 bases between. The CDR3 sequence is 12 residues long. The V gene's germline CDR1 is SGHRS and CDR2 YFSETQ. Written as DNA, the CDR3 is TGCGCCAGCAGCTTGACTCCGGGGACCCAGTACTTC. Its protein product is CASSLTPGTQYF.

This chain joins TRBV6-5 and TRBJ1-1, with D unclear. Germline loops: CDR1 MNHEY, CDR2 SVGAGI. The CDR3 covers 14 residues. With 2 bases removed from V and 5 bases from J, the gap between germline ends came to 12 bases. The CDR3 coding sequence is TGTGCCAGCAGTTACGGAGGGTGGGAGACTGAAGCTTTCTTT. Translating it yields CASSYGGWETEAFF.